This TCR beta chain was sequenced during a study of immune evolution from preneoplasia to lung adenocarcinoma. Study findings and constraints: Later-stage lesions seemingly showed higher T cell density and diversity than normal lung.

V lost 3 bases to trimming and J lost 0 bases; unmatched junction nucleotides: 9. Germline V gene sequence: CDR1 SGDLS, CDR2 YYNGEE. This CDR3 spans 17 amino acids. Sequenced by immunoSEQ multiplex PCR; TCRdb stores in-frame clones only, minus some. The sample yields roughly 40,000 clones, 74% seen once. As concerns this clone: As yet, its antigen is unknown.

This clonotype was sampled from a person aged 55 to 69 with lung adenocarcinoma. The chain uses TRBV9 and TRBJ1-1; 9 bases match TRBD1. The sample was FFPE invasive lung adenocarcinoma tissue. The CDR3 loop is CASSGVPGQGLNTEAFF. In DNA form, the CDR3 reads TGTGCCAGCAGCGGCGTCCCGGGACAGGGATTGAACACTGAAGCTTTCTTT.